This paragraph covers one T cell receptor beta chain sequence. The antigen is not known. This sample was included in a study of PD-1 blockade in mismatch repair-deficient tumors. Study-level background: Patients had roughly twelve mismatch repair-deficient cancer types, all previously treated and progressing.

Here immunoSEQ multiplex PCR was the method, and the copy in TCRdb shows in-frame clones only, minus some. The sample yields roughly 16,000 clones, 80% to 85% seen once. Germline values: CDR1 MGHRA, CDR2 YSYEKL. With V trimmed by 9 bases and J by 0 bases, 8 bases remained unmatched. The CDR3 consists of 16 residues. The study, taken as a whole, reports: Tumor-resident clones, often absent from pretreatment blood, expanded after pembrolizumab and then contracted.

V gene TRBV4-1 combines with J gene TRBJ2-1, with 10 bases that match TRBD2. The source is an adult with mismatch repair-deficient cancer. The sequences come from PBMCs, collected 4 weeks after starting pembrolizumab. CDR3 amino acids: CASSPSGSGSYNEQFF. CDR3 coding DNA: TGCGCCAGTTCACCTAGCGGGAGTGGCTCCTACAATGAGCAGTTCTTC.